This TCR beta chain emerged from a study of control samples from healthy donors and cancer patients. V lost 1 base and J lost 0, with 7 bases in between. The CDR3 extends over 15 amino acids. Looked up from germline, CDR1 is KGHSH and CDR2 is LQKENI. This table comes from immunoSEQ multiplex PCR, and its TCRdb copy is limited to in-frame clones, with some not included. Recorded for this sample: fewer than 200,000 clones. Sequencing was performed on blood. The V gene is TRBV18, the J gene TRBJ1-3, with D unclear. The origin of this receptor is a woman under 40 in good health. DNA for the CDR3: TGTGCCAGCTCACCACAGGGTTACTCTGGAAACACCATATATTTT. Translation: CASSPQGYSGNTIYF.